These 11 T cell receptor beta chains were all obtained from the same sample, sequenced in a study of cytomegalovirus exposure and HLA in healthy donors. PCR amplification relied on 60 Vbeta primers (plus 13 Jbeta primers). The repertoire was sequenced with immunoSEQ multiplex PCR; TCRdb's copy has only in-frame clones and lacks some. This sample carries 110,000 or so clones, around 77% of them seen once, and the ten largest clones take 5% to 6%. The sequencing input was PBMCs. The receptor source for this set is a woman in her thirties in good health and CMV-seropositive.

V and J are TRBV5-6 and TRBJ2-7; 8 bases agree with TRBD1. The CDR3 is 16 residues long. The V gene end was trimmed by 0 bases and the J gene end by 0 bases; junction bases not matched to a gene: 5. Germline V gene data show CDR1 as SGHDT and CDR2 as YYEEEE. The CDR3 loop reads CASSLGGTGGSYEQYF. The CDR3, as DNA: TGTGCCAGCAGCTTGGGCGGGACAGGAGGCTCCTACGAGCAGTACTTC.

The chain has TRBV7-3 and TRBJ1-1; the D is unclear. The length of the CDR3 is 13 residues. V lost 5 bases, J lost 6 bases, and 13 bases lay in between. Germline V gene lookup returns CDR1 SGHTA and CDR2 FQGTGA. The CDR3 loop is CASSPFEAAEAFF. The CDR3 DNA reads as TGTGCCAGCAGCCCTTTTGAAGCCGCTGAAGCTTTCTTT.

The CDR3 sequence is CASSLATGGSVNEKLFF. CDR3 nucleotides: TGTGCCAGCAGCTTAGCCACAGGGGGCTCAGTGAATGAAAAACTGTTTTTT. The chain employs TRBV7-6 and TRBJ1-4, with 9 bases lining up with TRBD1. V trimming: 0 bases; J trimming: 5 bases; junction bases outside the gene matches: 7. The CDR3 consists of 17 residues. The V gene's germline CDR1 is SGHVS and CDR2 FNYEAQ.

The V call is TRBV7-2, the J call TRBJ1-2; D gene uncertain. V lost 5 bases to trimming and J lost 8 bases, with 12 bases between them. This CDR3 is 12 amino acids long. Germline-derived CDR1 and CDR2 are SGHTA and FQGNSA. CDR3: CASSRHMAGYTF. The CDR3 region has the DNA TGTGCCAGCAGCCGACACATGGCCGGCTACACCTTC.

The CDR3 reads CSVCRDRDLETQYF. CDR3 nucleotide sequence: TGCAGCGTGTGCCGGGACAGGGATTTGGAGACCCAGTACTTC. The chain joins TRBV29-1 to TRBJ2-5; TRBD1 matches 9 bases. Germline V gene data show CDR1 as SQVTM and CDR2 as ANQGSEA. The junction had 10 bases not matched to a gene; V was cut back by 6 bases and J by 5 bases. The CDR3 totals 14 residues.

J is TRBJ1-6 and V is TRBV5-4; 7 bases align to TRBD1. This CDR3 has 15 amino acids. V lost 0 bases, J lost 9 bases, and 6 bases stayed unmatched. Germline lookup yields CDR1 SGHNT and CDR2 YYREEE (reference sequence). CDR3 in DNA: TGTGCCAGCAGCTTGGGTACAGGGGATTTTTCACCCCTCCACTTT. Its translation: CASSLGTGDFSPLHF.

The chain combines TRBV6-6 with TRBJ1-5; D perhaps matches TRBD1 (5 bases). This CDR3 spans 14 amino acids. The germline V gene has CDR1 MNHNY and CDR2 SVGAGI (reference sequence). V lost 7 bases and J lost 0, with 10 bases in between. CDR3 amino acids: CASTEQDSNQPQHF. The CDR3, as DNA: TGTGCCAGCACTGAACAGGATAGCAATCAGCCCCAGCATTTT.

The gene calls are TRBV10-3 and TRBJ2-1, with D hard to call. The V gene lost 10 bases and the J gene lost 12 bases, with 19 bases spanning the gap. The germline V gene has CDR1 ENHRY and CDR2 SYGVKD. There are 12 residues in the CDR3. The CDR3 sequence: CATQPTAVAQFF. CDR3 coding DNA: TGTGCCACCCAACCAACCGCGGTTGCGCAGTTCTTC.

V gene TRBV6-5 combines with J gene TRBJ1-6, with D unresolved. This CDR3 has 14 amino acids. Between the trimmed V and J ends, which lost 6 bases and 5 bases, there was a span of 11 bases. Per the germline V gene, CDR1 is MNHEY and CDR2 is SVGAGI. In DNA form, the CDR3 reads TGTGCCAGCAGCTCGGGGAGGGATAATTCACCCCTCCACTTT. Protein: CASSSGRDNSPLHF.

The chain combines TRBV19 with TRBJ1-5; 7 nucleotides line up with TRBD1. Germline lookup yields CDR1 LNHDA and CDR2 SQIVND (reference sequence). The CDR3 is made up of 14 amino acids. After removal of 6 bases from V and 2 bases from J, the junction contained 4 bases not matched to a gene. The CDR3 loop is CASSSQGGNQPQHF. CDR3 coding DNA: TGTGCCAGTAGCTCGCAGGGGGGCAATCAGCCCCAGCATTTT.

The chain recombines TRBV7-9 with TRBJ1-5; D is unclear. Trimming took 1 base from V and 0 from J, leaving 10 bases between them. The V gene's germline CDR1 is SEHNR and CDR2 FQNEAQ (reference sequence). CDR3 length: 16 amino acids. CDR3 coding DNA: TGTGCCAGCAGCTTAGGTTCCGGTTATAGCAATCAGCCCCAGCATTTT. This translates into CASSLGSGYSNQPQHF.